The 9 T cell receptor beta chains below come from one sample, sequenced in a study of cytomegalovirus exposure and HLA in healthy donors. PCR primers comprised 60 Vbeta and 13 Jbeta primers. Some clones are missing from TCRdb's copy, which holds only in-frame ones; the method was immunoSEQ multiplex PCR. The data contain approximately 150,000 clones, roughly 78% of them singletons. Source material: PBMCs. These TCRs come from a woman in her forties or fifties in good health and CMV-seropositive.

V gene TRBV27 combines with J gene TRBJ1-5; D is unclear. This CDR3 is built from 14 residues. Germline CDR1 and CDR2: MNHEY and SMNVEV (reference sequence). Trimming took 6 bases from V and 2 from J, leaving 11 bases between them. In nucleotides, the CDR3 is TGTGCCAGCAGCATAACTAGGGGCAATCAGCCCCAGCATTTT. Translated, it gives CASSITRGNQPQHF.

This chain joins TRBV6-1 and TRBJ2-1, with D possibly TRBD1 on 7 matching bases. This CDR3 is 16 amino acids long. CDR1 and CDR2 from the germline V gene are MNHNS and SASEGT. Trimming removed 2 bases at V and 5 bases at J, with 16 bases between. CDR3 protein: CASSEKGGRGNNEQFF. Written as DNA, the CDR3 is TGTGCCAGCAGTGAAAAGGGGGGCAGGGGGAACAATGAGCAGTTCTTC.

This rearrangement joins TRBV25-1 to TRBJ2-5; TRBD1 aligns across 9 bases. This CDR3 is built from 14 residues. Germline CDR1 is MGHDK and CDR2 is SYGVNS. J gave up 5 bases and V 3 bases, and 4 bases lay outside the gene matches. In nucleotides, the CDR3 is TGTGCCAGCAGTGATCTGGACAGGGGTGAGACCCAGTACTTC. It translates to CASSDLDRGETQYF.

The CDR3 nucleotides are TGTGCCAGTAGTTTCGGGTCTAGCAATCAGCCCCAGCATTTT. Protein sequence: CASSFGSSNQPQHF. The chain joins TRBV19 to TRBJ1-5; D is unclear. The germline gives CDR1 LNHDA, CDR2 SQIVND (reference sequence). The CDR3 sequence is 14 residues long. V was clipped by 5 bases and J by 0 bases, with 8 bases between them.

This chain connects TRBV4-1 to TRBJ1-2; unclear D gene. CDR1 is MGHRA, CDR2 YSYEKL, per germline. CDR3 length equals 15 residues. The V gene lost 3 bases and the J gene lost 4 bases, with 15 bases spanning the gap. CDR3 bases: TGCGCCAGCAGCCACGACCTGACACCATTCTATGGCTACACCTTC. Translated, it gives CASSHDLTPFYGYTF.

The chain's CDR3 is CASSYAGGYLVQYF. Written as DNA, the CDR3 is TGTGCCAGCAGTTACGCGGGGGGGTATTTAGTGCAGTACTTC. The chain links TRBV6-6 to TRBJ2-7; 9 nucleotides match TRBD2. Germline V CDR1 and CDR2: MNHNY, SVGAGI (reference sequence). The CDR3 covers 14 residues. Trimming cost V 2 bases and J 9 bases; bases outside gene matches: 8.

The CDR3 sequence is CASTWGWGPNTGELFF. The DNA of the CDR3 is TGTGCCAGCACCTGGGGGTGGGGGCCGAACACCGGGGAGCTGTTTTTT. The chain links TRBV5-6 to TRBJ2-2; D is perhaps TRBD1 (6 bases). Per the germline V gene, CDR1 is SGHDT and CDR2 is YYEEEE. Trimming shortened V by 6 bases and J by 0 bases, and 15 bases separated the two germline ends. The CDR3 runs 16 residues.

The DNA for the CDR3 is TGTGCCAGCTCCCATAGCGGGGGACACCAAGAGACCCAGTACTTC. It encodes CASSHSGGHQETQYF. The chain recombines TRBV9 with TRBJ2-5, with 9 bases aligning to TRBD2. The CDR3 consists of 15 residues. Germline V gene sequence: CDR1 SGDLS, CDR2 YYNGEE. Unmatched junction bases numbered 7, after V lost 7 bases and J lost 0 bases.

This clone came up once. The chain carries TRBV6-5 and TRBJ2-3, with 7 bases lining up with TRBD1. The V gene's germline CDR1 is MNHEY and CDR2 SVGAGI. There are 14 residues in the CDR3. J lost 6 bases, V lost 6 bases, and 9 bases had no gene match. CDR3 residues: CASRRRGLRDTQYF. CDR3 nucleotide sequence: TGTGCCAGCAGAAGAAGGGGGCTAAGGGATACGCAGTATTTT.